The present entry profiles one T cell receptor beta chain with its context. The CDR3 totals 13 residues. From germline, CDR1 is SGHAT and CDR2 FQNNGV. V gave up 0 bases and J gave up 5 bases, with 7 bases separating them. The sample comes from a study of blood T cells in healthy people across ages. With a J-beta primer mix and a sample-barcoded 5' primer, a second PCR ran about 7 to 11 cycles. All samples gave at least 2.5 million CDR3-containing paired-end reads. MiXCR, applied by TCRdb to the 5' RACE reads, yields one record per CDR3 protein. The table has about a million distinct CDR3 sequences, less than 45% seen once.

The chain employs TRBV11-2 and TRBJ2-5; D is ambiguous. The sequence was collected from a man aged 18 to 35 in good health. The sample comprised blood. The CDR3 is CASSLEHVETQYF. DNA for the CDR3: TGTGCCAGCAGCTTAGAGCATGTGGAGACCCAGTACTTC.